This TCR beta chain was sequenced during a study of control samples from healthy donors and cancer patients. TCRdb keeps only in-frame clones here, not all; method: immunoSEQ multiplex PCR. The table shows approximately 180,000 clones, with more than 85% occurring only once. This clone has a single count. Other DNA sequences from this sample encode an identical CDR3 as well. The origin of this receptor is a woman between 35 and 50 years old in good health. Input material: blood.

In nucleotides, the CDR3 is TGTGCCAGCTCACCAGGGTACGAGCAGTACTTC. The encoded protein is CASSPGYEQYF. The rearrangement uses TRBV18 and TRBJ2-7; D gene uncertain. The CDR3 contains 11 residues. V lost 2 bases and J lost 4, with 3 bases in between. CDR1 and CDR2 from the germline V gene are KGHSH and LQKENI.